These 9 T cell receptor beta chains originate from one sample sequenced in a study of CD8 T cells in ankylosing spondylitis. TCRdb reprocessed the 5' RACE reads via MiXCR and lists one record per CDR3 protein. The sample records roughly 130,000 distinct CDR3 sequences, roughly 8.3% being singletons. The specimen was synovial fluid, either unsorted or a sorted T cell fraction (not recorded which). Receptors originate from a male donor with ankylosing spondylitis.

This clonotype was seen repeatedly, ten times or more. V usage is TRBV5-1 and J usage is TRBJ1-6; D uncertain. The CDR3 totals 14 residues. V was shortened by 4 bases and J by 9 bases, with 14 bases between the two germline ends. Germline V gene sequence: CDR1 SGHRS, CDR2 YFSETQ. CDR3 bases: TGCGCCAGCAGCCCATTGGCGGGTGGTTCACCCCTCCACTTT. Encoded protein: CASSPLAGGSPLHF.

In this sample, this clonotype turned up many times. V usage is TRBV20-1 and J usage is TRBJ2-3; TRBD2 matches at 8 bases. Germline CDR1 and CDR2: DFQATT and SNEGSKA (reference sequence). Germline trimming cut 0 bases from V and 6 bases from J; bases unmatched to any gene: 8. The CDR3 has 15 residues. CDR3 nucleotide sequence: TGCAGTGCTAGAGAACAGCGGGGGCCCGGGGATACGCAGTATTTT. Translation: CSAREQRGPGDTQYF.

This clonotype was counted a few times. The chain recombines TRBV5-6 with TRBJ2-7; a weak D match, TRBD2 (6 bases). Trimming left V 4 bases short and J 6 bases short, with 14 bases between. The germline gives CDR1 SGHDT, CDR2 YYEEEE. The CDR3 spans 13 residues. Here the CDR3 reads CASSPVGAGEQYF. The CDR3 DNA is TGTGCCAGCAGCCCAGTGGGAGCGGGCGAGCAGTACTTC.

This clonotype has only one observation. The CDR3 reads CSAWGPGQGAIGELFF. DNA for the CDR3: TGCAGTGCCTGGGGCCCGGGTCAGGGGGCGATCGGGGAGCTGTTTTTT. The chain combines TRBV20-1 with TRBJ2-2; 8 bases align to TRBD1. Germline trimming cut 6 bases from V and 7 bases from J; bases unmatched to any gene: 16. Per the germline V gene, CDR1 is DFQATT and CDR2 is SNEGSKA (reference sequence). The CDR3 consists of 16 residues.

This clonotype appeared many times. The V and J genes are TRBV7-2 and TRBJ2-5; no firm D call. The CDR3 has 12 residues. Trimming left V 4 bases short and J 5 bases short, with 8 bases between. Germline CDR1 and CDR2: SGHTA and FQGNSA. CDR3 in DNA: TGTGCCAGCAGCTCGAATAGGGAGACCCAGTACTTC. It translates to CASSSNRETQYF.

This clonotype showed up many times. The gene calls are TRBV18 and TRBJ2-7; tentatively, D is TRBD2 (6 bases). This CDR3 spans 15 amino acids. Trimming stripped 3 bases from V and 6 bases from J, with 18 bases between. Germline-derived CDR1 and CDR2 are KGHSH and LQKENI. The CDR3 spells CASSPLASDLSEQYF. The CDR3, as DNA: TGTGCCAGCTCACCGCTAGCTAGCGATCTTTCCGAGCAGTACTTC.

CDR3 in DNA: TGTGCCAGCAGTTTAGGGTGGGGACAGGGGAATGGCTACACCTTC. This encodes CASSLGWGQGNGYTF. V usage is TRBV28 and J usage is TRBJ1-2; 10 nucleotides match TRBD1. The V segment lost 2 bases and the J segment 6 bases; nucleotides outside the gene matches: 6. Germline V gene lookup returns CDR1 MDHEN and CDR2 SYDVKM. This CDR3 region has 15 residues.

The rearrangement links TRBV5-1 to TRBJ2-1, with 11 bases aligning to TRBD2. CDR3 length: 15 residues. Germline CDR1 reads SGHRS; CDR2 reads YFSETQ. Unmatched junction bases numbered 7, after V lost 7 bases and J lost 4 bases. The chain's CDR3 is CASSSVAGGYNEQFF. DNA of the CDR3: TGCGCCAGCTCTTCCGTAGCGGGAGGGTACAATGAGCAGTTCTTC.

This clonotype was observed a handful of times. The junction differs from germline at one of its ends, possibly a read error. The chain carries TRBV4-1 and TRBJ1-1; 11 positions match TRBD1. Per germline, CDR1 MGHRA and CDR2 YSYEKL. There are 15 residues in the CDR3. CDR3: CASNQGTGGVTEAFF. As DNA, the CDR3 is TGCGCCAGCAACCAAGGGACAGGGGGTGTGACTGAAGCTTTCTTT.